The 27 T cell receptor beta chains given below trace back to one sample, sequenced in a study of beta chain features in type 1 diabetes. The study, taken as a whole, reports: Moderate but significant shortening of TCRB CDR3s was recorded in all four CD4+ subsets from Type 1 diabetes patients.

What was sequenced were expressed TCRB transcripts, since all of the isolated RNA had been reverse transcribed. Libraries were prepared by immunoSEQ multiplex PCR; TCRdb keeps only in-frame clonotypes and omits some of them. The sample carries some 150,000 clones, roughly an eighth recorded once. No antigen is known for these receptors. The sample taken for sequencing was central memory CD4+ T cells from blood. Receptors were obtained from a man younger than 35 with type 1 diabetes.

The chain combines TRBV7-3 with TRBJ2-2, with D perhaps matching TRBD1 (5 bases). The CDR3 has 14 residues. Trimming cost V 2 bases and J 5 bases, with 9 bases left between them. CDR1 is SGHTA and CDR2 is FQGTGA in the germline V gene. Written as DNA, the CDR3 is TGTGCCAGCAGCTTATCCTCAGGGACCGGGGAGCTGTTTTTT. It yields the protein CASSLSSGTGELFF.

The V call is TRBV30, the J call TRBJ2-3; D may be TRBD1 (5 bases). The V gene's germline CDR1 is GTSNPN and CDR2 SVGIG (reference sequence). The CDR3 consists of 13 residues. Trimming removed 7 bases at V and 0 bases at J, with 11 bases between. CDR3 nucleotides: TGTGCCTCGATCAGGGAAAGCACAGATACGCAGTATTTT. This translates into CASIRESTDTQYF.

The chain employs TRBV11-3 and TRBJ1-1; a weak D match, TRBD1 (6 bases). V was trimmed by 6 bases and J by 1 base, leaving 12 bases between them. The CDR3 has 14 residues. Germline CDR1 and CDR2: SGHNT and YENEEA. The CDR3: CASSPPGQNTEAFF. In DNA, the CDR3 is TGTGCCAGCAGTCCTCCGGGACAGAACACTGAAGCTTTCTTT. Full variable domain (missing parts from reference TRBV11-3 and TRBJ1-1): EAGVVQSPRYKIIEKKQPVAFWCNPISGHNTLYWYLQNLGQGPELLIRYENEEAVDDSQLPKDRFSAERLKGVDSTLKIQPAELGDSAVYLCASSPPGQNTEAFFGQGTRLTVV.

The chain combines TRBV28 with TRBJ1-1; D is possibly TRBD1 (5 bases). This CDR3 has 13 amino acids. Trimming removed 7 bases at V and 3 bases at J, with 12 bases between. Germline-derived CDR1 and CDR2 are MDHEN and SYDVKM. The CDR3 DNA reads TGTGCCAGCACCGGCCAGGGATACACTGAAGCTTTCTTT. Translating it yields CASTGQGYTEAFF.

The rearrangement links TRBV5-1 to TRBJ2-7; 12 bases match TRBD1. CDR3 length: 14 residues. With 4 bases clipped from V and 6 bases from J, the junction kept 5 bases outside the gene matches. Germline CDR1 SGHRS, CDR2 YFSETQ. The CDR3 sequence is CASSTGQGAFEQYF. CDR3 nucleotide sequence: TGCGCCAGCAGCACGGGACAGGGGGCTTTCGAGCAGTACTTC. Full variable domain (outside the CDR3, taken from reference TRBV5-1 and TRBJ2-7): KAGVTQTPRYLIKTRGQQVTLSCSPISGHRSVSWYQQTPGQGLQFLFEYFSETQRNKGNFPGRFSGRQFSNSRSEMNVSTLELGDSALYLCASSTGQGAFEQYFGPGTRLTVT.

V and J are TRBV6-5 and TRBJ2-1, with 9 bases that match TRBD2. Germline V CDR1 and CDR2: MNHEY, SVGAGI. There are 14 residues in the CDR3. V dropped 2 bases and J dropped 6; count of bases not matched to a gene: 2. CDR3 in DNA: TGTGCCAGCAGTTACGGACTAGCGAGCAATGAGCAGTTCTTC. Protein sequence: CASSYGLASNEQFF.

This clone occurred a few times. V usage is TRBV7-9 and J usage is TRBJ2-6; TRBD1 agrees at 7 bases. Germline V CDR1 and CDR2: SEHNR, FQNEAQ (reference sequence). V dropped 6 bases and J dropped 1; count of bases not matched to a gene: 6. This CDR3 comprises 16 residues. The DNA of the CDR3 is TGTGCCAGCAGTTGGGACAGAGGGTCTGGGGCCAACGTCCTGACTTTC. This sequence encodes CASSWDRGSGANVLTF.

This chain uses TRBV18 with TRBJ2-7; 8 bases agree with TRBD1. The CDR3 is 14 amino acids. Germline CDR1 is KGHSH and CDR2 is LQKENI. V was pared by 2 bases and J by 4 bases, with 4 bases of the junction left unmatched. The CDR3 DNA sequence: TGTGCCAGCTCACCAGACAGGGGAGGATACGAGCAGTACTTC. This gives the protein CASSPDRGGYEQYF.

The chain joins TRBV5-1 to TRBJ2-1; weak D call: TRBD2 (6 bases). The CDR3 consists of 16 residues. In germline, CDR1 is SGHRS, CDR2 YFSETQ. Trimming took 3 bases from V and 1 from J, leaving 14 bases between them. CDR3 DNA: TGCGCCAGCAGCTCGGGGGACGCCGGTTCCTACAATGAGCAGTTCTTC. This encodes CASSSGDAGSYNEQFF.

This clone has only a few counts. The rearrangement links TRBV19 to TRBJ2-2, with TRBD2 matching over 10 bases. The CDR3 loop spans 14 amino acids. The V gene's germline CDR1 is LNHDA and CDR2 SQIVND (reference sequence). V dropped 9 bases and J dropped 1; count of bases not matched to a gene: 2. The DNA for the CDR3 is TGTGCCAGCGGACTAGCGGAGAACACCGGGGAGCTGTTTTTT. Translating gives CASGLAENTGELFF. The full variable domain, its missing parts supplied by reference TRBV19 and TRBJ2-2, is DGGITQSPKYLFRKEGQNVTLSCEQNLNHDAMYWYRQDPGQGLRLIYYSQIVNDFQKGDIAEGYSVSREKKESFPLTVTSAQKNPTAFYLCASGLAENTGELFFGEGSRLTVL.

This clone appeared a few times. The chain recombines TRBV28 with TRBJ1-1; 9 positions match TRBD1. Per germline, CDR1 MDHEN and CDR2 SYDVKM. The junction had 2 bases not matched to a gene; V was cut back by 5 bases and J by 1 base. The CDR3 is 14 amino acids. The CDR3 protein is CASSPGQGNTEAFF. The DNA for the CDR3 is TGTGCCAGCAGTCCGGGACAGGGGAACACTGAAGCTTTCTTT.

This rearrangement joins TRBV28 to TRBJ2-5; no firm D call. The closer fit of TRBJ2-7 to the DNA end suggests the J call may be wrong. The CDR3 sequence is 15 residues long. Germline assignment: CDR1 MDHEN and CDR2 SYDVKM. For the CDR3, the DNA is TGTGCCAGCAGTTTAGCACGGCAAAGACCCTACGAGCAGTACTTC. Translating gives CASSLARQRPYEQYF.

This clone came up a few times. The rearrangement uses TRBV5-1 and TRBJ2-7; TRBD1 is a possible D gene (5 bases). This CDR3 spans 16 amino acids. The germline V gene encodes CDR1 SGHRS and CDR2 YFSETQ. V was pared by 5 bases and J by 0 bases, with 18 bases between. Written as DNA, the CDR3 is TGCGCCAGCAGTGGGGCGGCAACCACAACCTCCTACGAGCAGTACTTC. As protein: CASSGAATTTSYEQYF.

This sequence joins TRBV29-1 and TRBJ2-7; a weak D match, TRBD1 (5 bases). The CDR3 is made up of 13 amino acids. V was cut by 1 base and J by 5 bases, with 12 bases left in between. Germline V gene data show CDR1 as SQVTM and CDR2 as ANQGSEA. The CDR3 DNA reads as TGCAGCGTTGAAGGAAACAGGCCCGACGAGCAGTACTTC. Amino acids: CSVEGNRPDEQYF.

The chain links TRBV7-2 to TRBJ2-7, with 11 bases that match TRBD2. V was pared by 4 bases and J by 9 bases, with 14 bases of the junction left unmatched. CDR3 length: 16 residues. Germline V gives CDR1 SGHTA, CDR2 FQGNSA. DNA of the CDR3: TGTGCCAGCAGCTCCTCCGGACTAGCGGGTGGCTCGGGGCAGTACTTC. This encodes CASSSSGLAGGSGQYF.

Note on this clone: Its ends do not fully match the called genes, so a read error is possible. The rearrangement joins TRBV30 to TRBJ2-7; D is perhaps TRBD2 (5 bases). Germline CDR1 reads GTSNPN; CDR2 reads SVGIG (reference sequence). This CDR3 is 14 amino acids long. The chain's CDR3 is CAGSVGGNRYEQYF. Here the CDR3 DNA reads TGTGCCGGGAGTGTCGGCGGAAATCGCTACGAGCAGTACTTC. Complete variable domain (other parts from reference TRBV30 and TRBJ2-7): SQTIHQWPATLVQPVGSPLSLECTVEGTSNPNLYWYRQAAGRGLQLLFYSVGIGQISSEVPQNLSASRPQDRQFILSSKKLLLSDSGFYLCAGSVGGNRYEQYFGPGTRLTVT.

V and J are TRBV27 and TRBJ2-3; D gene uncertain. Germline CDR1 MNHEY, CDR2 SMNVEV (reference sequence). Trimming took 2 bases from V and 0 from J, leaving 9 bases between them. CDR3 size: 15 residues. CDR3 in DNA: TGTGCCAGCAGTTTACGGACGGCCAGCACAGATACGCAGTATTTT. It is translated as CASSLRTASTDTQYF.

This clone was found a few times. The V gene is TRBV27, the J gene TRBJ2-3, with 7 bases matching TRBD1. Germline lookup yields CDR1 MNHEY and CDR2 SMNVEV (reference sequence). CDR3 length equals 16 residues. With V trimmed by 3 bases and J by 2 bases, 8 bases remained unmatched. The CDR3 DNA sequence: TGTGCCAGCAGTTTCTATAGTACAGGGGACACAGATACGCAGTATTTT. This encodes CASSFYSTGDTDTQYF.

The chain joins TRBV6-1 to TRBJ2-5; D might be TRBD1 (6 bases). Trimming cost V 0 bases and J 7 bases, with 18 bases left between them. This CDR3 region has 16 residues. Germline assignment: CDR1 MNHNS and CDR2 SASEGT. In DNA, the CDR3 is TGTGCCAGCAGTGAAGCGGCGGACAGAGCCTGGGGGACCCAGTACTTC. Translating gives CASSEAADRAWGTQYF.

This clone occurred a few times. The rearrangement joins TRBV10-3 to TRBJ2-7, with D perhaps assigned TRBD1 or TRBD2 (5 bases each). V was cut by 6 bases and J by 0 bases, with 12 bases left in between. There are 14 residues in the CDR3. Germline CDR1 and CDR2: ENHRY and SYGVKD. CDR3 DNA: TGTGCCATCAGGCAGGGACCTAGCTCCTACGAGCAGTACTTC. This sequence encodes CAIRQGPSSYEQYF.

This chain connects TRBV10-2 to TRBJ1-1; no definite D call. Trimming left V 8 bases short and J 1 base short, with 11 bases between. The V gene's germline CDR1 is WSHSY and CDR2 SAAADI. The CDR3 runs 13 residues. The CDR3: CASRKLTNTEAFF. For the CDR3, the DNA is TGCGCCAGCCGTAAACTTACGAACACTGAAGCTTTCTTT.

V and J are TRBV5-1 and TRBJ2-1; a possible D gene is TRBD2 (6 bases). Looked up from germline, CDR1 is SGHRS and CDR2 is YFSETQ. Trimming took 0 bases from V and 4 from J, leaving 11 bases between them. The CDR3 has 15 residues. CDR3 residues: CASSLGGTSYNEQFF. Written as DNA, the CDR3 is TGCGCCAGCAGCTTGGGAGGGACTTCTTACAATGAGCAGTTCTTC.

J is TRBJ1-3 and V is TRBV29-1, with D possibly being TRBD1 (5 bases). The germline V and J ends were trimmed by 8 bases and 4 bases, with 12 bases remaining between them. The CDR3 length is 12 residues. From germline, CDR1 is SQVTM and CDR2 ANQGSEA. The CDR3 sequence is CSLRDGGNTIYF. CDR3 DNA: TGCAGCCTCCGGGACGGAGGAAACACCATATATTTT.

CDR3 bases: TGCAGCGTTGTACGGCAGGGAGGCGCTGAAGCTTTCTTT. It encodes CSVVRQGGAEAFF. J is TRBJ1-1 and V is TRBV29-1; TRBD1 is a possible D gene (5 bases). CDR1 SQVTM and CDR2 ANQGSEA come from the germline V gene. Deletions cut 4 bases from V and 6 bases from J, with 15 bases between. The CDR3 sequence is 13 residues long.

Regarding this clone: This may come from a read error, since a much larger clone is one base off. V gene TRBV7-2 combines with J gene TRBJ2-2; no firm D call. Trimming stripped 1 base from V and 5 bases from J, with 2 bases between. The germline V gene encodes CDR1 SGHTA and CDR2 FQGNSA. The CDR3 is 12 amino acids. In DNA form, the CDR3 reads TGTGCCAGCAGCTTAGAAACCGGGGAGCTGTTTTTT. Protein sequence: CASSLETGELFF. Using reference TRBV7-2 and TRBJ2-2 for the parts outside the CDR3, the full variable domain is GAGVSQSPSNKVTEKGKDVELRCDPISGHTALYWYRQSLGQGLEFLIYFQGNSAPDKSGLPSDRFSAERTGGSVSTLTIQRTQQEDSAVYLCASSLETGELFFGEGSRLTVL.

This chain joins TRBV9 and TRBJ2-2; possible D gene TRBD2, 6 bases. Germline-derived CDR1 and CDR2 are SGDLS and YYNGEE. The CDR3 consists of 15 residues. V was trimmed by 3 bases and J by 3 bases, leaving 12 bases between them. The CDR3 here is CASSALPGDTGELFF. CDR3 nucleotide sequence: TGTGCCAGCAGCGCCCTCCCGGGGGACACCGGGGAGCTGTTTTTT.

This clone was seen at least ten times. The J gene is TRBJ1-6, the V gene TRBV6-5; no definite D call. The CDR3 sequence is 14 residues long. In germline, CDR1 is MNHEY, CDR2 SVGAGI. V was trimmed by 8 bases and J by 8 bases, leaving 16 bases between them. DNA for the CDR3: TGTGCCAGCCGGGTAGACACAGTGGATTCACCCCTCCACTTT. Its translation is CASRVDTVDSPLHF.